The 5 T cell receptor beta chains below all came from one sample that was sequenced in a study of blood T cell repertoires in COVID-19. Profiled with immunoSEQ multiplex PCR; TCRdb holds only in-frame clones, not every one. The sample lists some 200,000 clones, approximately 90% seen once, with approximately 2% in the top ten. The sample was PBMCs or T cells enriched from blood (not recorded which). The receptor source for this set is a woman aged 30 to 39 who had recovered from COVID-19.

The chain employs TRBV7-6 and TRBJ2-7, with 7 bases identical to TRBD2. The CDR3 has 14 amino acids. Germline lookup yields CDR1 SGHVS and CDR2 FNYEAQ. The V segment lost 1 base and the J segment 3 bases; nucleotides outside the gene matches: 3. The CDR3 is CASSLDGGGYEQYF. The DNA of the CDR3 is TGTGCCAGCAGCTTAGATGGGGGGGGCTACGAGCAGTACTTC.

This chain joins TRBV2 and TRBJ1-2; 11 nucleotides line up with TRBD1. V shed 7 bases and J 6 bases; nucleotides not matched to a gene: 7. CDR3 length equals 14 residues. The germline gives CDR1 SNHLY, CDR2 FYNNEI. CDR3 in DNA: TGTGCCAGCACCTCGGACAGGGGGCGGAATGGCTACACCTTC. Encoded protein: CASTSDRGRNGYTF.

This clone was picked up a small number of times. The chain joins TRBV2 to TRBJ2-1; D not certain. The CDR3 extends over 13 amino acids. CDR1 is SNHLY and CDR2 is FYNNEI in the germline V gene. The V end was cut by 3 bases, the J end by 6 bases, with 9 bases between. The CDR3 region has the DNA TGTGCCAGCAGTGACCAGCGTGGCAATGAGCAGTTCTTC. Translation: CASSDQRGNEQFF. The variable domain in full, with the rest retrieved from reference TRBV2 and TRBJ2-1, is EPEVTQTPSHQVTQMGQEVILRCVPISNHLYFYWYRQILGQKVEFLVSFYNNEISEKSEIFDDQFSVERPDGSNFTLKIRSTKLEDSAMYFCASSDQRGNEQFFGPGTRLTVL.

The J gene is TRBJ2-1, the V gene TRBV9; 10 nucleotides match TRBD1. Germline trimming cut 5 bases from V and 8 bases from J; bases unmatched to any gene: 10. CDR1 and CDR2 from the germline V gene are SGDLS and YYNGEE. The CDR3 is made up of 15 amino acids. The CDR3 DNA sequence: TGTGCCAGCAGTCAAAGGGACAGGGGTGACCATGAGCAGTTCTTC. Residues: CASSQRDRGDHEQFF.

The chain employs TRBV7-9 and TRBJ1-2; a possible D gene is TRBD1 (5 bases). Trimming cost V 1 base and J 8 bases, with 14 bases left between them. Germline V CDR1 and CDR2: SEHNR, FQNEAQ (reference sequence). The CDR3 contains 14 residues. This CDR3 is CASSLVAQGTGYTF. The CDR3 DNA is TGTGCCAGCAGCTTAGTTGCGCAGGGCACGGGCTACACCTTC.